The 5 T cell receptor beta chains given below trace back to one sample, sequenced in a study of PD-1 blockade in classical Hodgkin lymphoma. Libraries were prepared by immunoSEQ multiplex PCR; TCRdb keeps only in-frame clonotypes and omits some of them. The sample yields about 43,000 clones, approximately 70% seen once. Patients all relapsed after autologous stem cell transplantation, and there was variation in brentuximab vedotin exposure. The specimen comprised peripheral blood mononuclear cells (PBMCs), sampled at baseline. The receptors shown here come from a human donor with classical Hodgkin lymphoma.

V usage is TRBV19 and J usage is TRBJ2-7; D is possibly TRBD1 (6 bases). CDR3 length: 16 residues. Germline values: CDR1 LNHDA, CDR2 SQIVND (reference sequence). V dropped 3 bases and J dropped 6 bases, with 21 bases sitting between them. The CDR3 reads CASSITRVGRGAEQYF. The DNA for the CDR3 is TGTGCCAGTAGTATTACTCGGGTAGGCAGGGGCGCCGAGCAGTACTTC. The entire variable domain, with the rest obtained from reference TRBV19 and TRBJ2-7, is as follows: DGGITQSPKYLFRKEGQNVTLSCEQNLNHDAMYWYRQDPGQGLRLIYYSQIVNDFQKGDIAEGYSVSREKKESFPLTVTSAQKNPTAFYLCASSITRVGRGAEQYFGPGTRLTVT.

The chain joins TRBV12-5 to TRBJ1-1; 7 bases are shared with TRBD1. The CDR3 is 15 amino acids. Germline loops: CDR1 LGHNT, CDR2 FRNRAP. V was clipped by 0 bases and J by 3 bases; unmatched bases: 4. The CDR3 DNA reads TGTGCTAGTGGTTTGGTACTCGGGACAGACACTGAAGCTTTCTTT. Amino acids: CASGLVLGTDTEAFF.

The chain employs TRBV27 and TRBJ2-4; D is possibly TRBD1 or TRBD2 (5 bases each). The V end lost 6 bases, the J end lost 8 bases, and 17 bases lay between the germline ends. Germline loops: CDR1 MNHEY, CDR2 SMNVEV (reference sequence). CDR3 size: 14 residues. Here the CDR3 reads CASSLTGARDIQYF. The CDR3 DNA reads TGTGCCAGCAGCCTCACCGGGGCCAGGGACATTCAGTACTTC.

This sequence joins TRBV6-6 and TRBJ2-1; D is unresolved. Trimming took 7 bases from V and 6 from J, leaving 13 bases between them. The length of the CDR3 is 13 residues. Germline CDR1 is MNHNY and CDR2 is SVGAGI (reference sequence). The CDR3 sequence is CASNRQESNEQFF. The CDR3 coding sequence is TGTGCCAGCAACCGCCAGGAGAGCAATGAGCAGTTCTTC.

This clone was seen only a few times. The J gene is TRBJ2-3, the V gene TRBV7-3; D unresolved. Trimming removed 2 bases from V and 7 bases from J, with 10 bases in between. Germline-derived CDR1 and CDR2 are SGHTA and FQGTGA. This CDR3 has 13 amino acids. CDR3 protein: CASSLESGNTQYF. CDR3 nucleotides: TGTGCCAGCAGCTTAGAGAGTGGGAATACGCAGTATTTT.